This is a list of T cell receptor beta chains from one sample in a study of early T cells in non-severe SARS-CoV-2 infection. TCRdb itself ran the 5' RACE reads through MiXCR, one entry per CDR3 protein. The sample records 45,000 to 60,000 distinct CDR3 sequences, approximately 10% being singletons. The material sequenced was whole blood, taken at baseline. All receptors derive from an adult who was a healthcare worker with PCR-confirmed SARS-CoV-2 infection or an uninfected control (not recorded which). Each CDR3 is given with its conserved first and last residue. The D gene is left open where the match is weak. A row's size may be missing; if present it is once, few, many or a size class.

DNA,CDR3,J,D,size,V
TGTGCCAGCAGCTCTAGACAGGGCTTCAATGAGCAGTTCTTC,CASSSRQGFNEQFF,TRBJ2-1,TRBD1,few,TRBV11-3
TGCGCCAGCAGCGTGCTGCAGGGCTCCTACAATGAGCAGTTCTTC,CASSVLQGSYNEQFF,TRBJ2-1,-,many,TRBV5-1
TGCAGTGCTAGACCCGGAGGCAGGGGGGACACTGAAGCTTTCTTT,CSARPGGRGDTEAFF,TRBJ1-1,TRBD1,few,TRBV20-1
TGTGCCAGCAGCCCCCGCGGGCCAAACTACAATGAGCAGTTCTTC,CASSPRGPNYNEQFF,TRBJ2-1,-,-,TRBV7-9
TGTGCCAGCAGCTTAGTGGGAGCTACAGAGACCCAGTACTTC,CASSLVGATETQYF,TRBJ2-5,-,-,TRBV7-9
TGTGCCACCCTTTCAGCGGAGGCCTCCTACGAGCAGTACTTC,CATLSAEASYEQYF,TRBJ2-7,-,few,TRBV2
TGTGCCAGCAGTTACTCCCTACGGGGGCCCCTCGAGCTGTTTTTT,CASSYSLRGPLELFF,TRBJ2-2,-,-,TRBV6-5
TGTGCCAGTAGTACTTTGACAGGGCCGGGGGCGGACGAGCAGTACTTC,CASSTLTGPGADEQYF,TRBJ2-7,-,few,TRBV19
TGTGCCTGGAAGGGAAGTTCTGGGGCCAACGTCCTGACTTTC,CAWKGSSGANVLTF,TRBJ2-6,-,many,TRBV30
TGTGCCAGCAGTTTAGAGGCATGGCAGCCCCAGCATTTT,CASSLEAWQPQHF,TRBJ1-5,-,many,TRBV27
TGTGCCAGCAGCCCCCAGGGAGGGGATTACTCCGAGCAGTACTTC,CASSPQGGDYSEQYF,TRBJ2-7,TRBD2,few,TRBV9
TGTGCCAGATCCGGGACAGGTTACACAGATACGCAGTATTTT,CARSGTGYTDTQYF,TRBJ2-3,TRBD1,-,TRBV2
TGTGCCAGCAGCTCGCCTCTAGCGGGAGGGCGGAATGAGCAGTTCTTC,CASSSPLAGGRNEQFF,TRBJ2-1,TRBD2,-,TRBV7-9
TGTGCCAGCAGTGCCCGACTAGCGATCTCCTACAATGAGCAGTTCTTC,CASSARLAISYNEQFF,TRBJ2-1,TRBD2,-,TRBV2
TGTGCCTGGGTAACGACAGGGACTGAAGCTTTCTTT,CAWVTTGTEAFF,TRBJ1-1,TRBD1,few,TRBV30
TGTGCCAGCCGACGATGGGGAAGTAGGACTGAAGCTTTCTTT,CASRRWGSRTEAFF,TRBJ1-1,-,few,TRBV5-6
TGTGCCACCAGCAGAGGAGACCGATATGAGCAGTTCTTC,CATSRGDRYEQFF,TRBJ2-1,-,many,TRBV15
TGTGCCAGCAGCTTGGGTGGGACAGGGATCTACGAGCAGTACTTC,CASSLGGTGIYEQYF,TRBJ2-7,TRBD1,many,TRBV5-5
TGTGCCAGCATGGGGTCCGGACTAGCGACGCACGAGCAGTACTTC,CASMGSGLATHEQYF,TRBJ2-7,TRBD2,-,TRBV6-1
TGCGCCAGCAGCCAAGAATGGGACTATGGCTACACCTTC,CASSQEWDYGYTF,TRBJ1-2,-,-,TRBV4-1
TGCGCCAGCAGCCAGACAGGGGGTGTGGCCAACGTCCTGACTTTC,CASSQTGGVANVLTF,TRBJ2-6,TRBD1,few,TRBV5-1
TGTGCCAGCAGCCCAAACAGGGCCTACGAGCAGTACTTC,CASSPNRAYEQYF,TRBJ2-7,-,many,TRBV7-9
TGCGCCAGCAGCCCAGGGACAGGGCTGTGGCAGCCCCAGCATTTT,CASSPGTGLWQPQHF,TRBJ1-5,TRBD1,few,TRBV5-1
TGTGCCAGCAGCTTAGGCGACAGCTCAAACACTGAAGCTTTCTTT,CASSLGDSSNTEAFF,TRBJ1-1,-,-,TRBV7-2
TGTGCCAGCAGCTTACTCAGGGGAGTCGGGCAGTACTTC,CASSLLRGVGQYF,TRBJ2-7,-,few,TRBV7-8
TGCAGTGCTAGAAAAAGGCAGATGATCGCAGATACGCAGTATTTT,CSARKRQMIADTQYF,TRBJ2-3,-,-,TRBV20-1
TGTGCTAGTGGACCTCCGGACAGGGTAGAAGGCTACACCTTC,CASGPPDRVEGYTF,TRBJ1-2,TRBD1,few,TRBV12-5
TGTGCCAGCAGTTACATGCAAGAGACCCAGTACTTC,CASSYMQETQYF,TRBJ2-5,-,few,TRBV6-2/TRBV6-3
TGCGCCAGCAGTGAGGGGAGCTGGTCCGGGGAGCTGTTTTTT,CASSEGSWSGELFF,TRBJ2-2,-,-,TRBV10-2
TGCAGTGCTAATGACAACATGAACACTGAAGCTTTCTTT,CSANDNMNTEAFF,TRBJ1-1,-,-,TRBV20-1
TGTGCCACCAGTGTAACAGGGGGAGGCTACACCTTC,CATSVTGGGYTF,TRBJ1-2,TRBD1,-,TRBV24-1
TGCGCCAGCAGCCATGGAACAGTTGAAGCTTTCTTT,CASSHGTVEAFF,TRBJ1-1,-,-,TRBV4-1
TGTGCCAGCAGCCTAAGGGGACAGGGGTCAGCCACTGAAGCTTTCTTT,CASSLRGQGSATEAFF,TRBJ1-1,TRBD1,-,TRBV7-2
TGTGCCAGCAGCTTAGGCGCGGGAACAGCAGATACGCAGTATTTT,CASSLGAGTADTQYF,TRBJ2-3,-,-,TRBV7-9
TGTGCCAGCAGCCGGTCCGGGACAGGACCTTATGGCTACACCTTC,CASSRSGTGPYGYTF,TRBJ1-2,TRBD1,few,TRBV11-2
TGTGCCAGCAGTTACTACGGACGCGAGGGAGAGACCCAGTACTTC,CASSYYGREGETQYF,TRBJ2-5,-,-,TRBV6-6
TGTGCCAGCACCAATGGACTAGCTGGGAGCTACAATGAGCAGTTCTTC,CASTNGLAGSYNEQFF,TRBJ2-1,TRBD2,few,TRBV9
TGCAGCGGAGCACAGGGGCGAGGGACTGAAGCTTTCTTT,CSGAQGRGTEAFF,TRBJ1-1,TRBD1,-,TRBV29-1
TGCAGTGCTAGTGGCAGCGGGGCCTACGAGCAGTACTTC,CSASGSGAYEQYF,TRBJ2-7,TRBD2,many,TRBV20-1
TGCAGTGCTAGTAGAACCAGATATGAGCAGTTCTTC,CSASRTRYEQFF,TRBJ2-1,-,many,TRBV20-1
TGTGCCAGCAGCCAGTATGGGAGGACCGGGGAGCTGTTTTTT,CASSQYGRTGELFF,TRBJ2-2,-,few,TRBV3-1
TGTGCCAGCAGTACGGGACAGCTGAACACTGAAGCTTTCTTT,CASSTGQLNTEAFF,TRBJ1-1,TRBD1,-,TRBV12-3/TRBV12-4
TGTGCCAGCAGCCCCTCGCCAGGGGAAGCTTTCTTT,CASSPSPGEAFF,TRBJ1-1,-,many,TRBV7-3
TGTGCCAGTTATCCGACAGGGAGAGGGAATTCACCCCTCCACTTT,CASYPTGRGNSPLHF,TRBJ1-6,TRBD1,many,TRBV6-5
TGTGCCAGCAGCCTGACAGGGGCTGGAGAAAAACTGTTTTTT,CASSLTGAGEKLFF,TRBJ1-4,TRBD1,-,TRBV9
TGTGCTAGCAGCCCGTCTCCGTACCAAGAGACCCAGTACTTC,CASSPSPYQETQYF,TRBJ2-5,-,-,TRBV7-7
TGTGCCAGCAGCCCGAGGGGAGCCGGGGGAAATGGGGCCAACGTCCTGACTTTC,CASSPRGAGGNGANVLTF,TRBJ2-6,-,few,TRBV9
TGTGCCAGCTCACCGGGACAGTCCTATGGCTACACCTTC,CASSPGQSYGYTF,TRBJ1-2,TRBD1,-,TRBV18
TGTGCCAGCAGCCCTACAGCGGTCCAAGAGACCCAGTACTTC,CASSPTAVQETQYF,TRBJ2-5,-,-,TRBV14